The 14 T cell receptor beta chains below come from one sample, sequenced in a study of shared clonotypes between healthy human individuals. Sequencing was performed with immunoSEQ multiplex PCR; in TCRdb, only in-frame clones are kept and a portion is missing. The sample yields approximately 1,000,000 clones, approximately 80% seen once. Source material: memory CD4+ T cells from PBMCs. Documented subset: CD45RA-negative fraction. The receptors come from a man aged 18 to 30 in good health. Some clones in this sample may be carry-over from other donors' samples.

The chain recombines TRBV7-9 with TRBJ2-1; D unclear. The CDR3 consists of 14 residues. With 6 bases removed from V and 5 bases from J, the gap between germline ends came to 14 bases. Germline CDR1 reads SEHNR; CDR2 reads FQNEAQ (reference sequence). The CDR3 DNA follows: TGTGCCAGCAGACCCCTCGCCCACGACAATGAGCAGTTCTTC. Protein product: CASRPLAHDNEQFF.

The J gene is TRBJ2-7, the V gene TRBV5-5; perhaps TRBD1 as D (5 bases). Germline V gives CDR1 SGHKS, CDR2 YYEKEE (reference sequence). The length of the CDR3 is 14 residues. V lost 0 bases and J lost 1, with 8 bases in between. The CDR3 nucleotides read TGTGCCAGCAGCTTGGGACAGACTTCCTACGAGCAGTACTTC. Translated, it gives CASSLGQTSYEQYF.

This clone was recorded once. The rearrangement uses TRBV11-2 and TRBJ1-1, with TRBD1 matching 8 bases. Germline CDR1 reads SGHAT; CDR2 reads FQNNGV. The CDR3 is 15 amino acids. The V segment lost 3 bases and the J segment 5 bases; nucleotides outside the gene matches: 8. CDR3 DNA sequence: TGTGCCAGCAGCTTGGAAACAGGGGGAAAGACTGAAGCTTTCTTT. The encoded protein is CASSLETGGKTEAFF.

The CDR3 bases are TGTGCCAGCAGCCACCTAGTCGGGGGGATCTCCTACGAGCAGTACTTC. It encodes CASSHLVGGISYEQYF. This chain uses TRBV27 with TRBJ2-5, with 7 bases that match TRBD2. The end of the DNA fits TRBJ2-7 better, so the J call may be wrong. Germline loops: CDR1 MNHEY, CDR2 SMNVEV (reference sequence). This CDR3 spans 16 amino acids.

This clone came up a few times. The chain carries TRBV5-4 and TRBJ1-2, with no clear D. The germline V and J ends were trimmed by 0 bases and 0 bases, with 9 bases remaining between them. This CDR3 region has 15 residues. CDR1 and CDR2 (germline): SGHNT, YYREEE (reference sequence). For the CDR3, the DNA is TGTGCCAGCAGCTTGGGCACAGATCCTAACTATGGCTACACCTTC. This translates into CASSLGTDPNYGYTF.

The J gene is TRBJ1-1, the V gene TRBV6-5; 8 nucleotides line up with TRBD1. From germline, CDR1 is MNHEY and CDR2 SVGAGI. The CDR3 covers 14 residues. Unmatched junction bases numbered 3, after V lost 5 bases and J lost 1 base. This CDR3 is CASSLGQANTEAFF. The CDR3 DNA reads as TGTGCCAGCAGTCTGGGACAGGCGAACACTGAAGCTTTCTTT.

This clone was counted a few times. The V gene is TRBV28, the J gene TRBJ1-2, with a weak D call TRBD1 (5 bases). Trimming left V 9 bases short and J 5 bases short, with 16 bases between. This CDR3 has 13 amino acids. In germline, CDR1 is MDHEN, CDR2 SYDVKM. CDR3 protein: CASQRAGRYGYTF. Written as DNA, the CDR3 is TGTGCCAGTCAACGCGCGGGGCGTTATGGCTACACCTTC.

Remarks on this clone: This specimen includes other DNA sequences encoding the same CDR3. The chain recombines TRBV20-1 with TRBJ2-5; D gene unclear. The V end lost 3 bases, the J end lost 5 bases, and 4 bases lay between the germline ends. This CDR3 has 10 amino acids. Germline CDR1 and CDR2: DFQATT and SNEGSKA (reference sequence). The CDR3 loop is CSASHETQYF. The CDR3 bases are TGCAGTGCTAGCCACGAGACCCAGTACTTC.

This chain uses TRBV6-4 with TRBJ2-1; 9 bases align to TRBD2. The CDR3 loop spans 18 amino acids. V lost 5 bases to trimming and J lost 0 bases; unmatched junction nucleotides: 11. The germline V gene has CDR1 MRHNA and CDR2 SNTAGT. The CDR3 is CASSPGVAGESSYNEQFF. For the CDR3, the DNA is TGTGCCAGCAGTCCTGGGGTAGCGGGAGAGAGCTCCTACAATGAGCAGTTCTTC.

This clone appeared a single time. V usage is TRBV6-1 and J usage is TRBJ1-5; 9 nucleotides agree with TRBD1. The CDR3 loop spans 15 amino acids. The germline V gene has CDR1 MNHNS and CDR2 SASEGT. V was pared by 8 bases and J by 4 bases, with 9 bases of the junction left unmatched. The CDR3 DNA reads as TGTGCCAGCCGGACAGGGGCCTCAGATAATCAGCCCCAGCATTTT. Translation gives CASRTGASDNQPQHF.

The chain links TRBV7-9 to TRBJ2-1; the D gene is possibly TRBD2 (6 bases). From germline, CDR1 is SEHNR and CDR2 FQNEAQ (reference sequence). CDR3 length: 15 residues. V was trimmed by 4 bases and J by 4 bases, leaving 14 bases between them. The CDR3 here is CASSSRDWTYNEQFF. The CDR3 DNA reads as TGTGCCAGCAGCTCCCGGGACTGGACGTACAATGAGCAGTTCTTC.

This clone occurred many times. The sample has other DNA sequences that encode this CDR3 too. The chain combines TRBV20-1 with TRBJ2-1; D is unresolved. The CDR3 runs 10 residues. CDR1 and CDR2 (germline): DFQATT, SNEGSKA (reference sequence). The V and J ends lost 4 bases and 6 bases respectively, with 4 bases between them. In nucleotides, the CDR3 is TGCAGTGCTACGGGCAATGAGCAGTTCTTC. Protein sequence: CSATGNEQFF.

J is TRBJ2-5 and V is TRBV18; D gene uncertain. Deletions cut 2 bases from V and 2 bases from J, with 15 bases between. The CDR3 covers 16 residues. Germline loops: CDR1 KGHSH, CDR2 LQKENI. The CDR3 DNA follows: TGTGCCAGCTCACCAGCGCCACCTGTAGGACAAGAGACCCAGTACTTC. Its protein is CASSPAPPVGQETQYF.

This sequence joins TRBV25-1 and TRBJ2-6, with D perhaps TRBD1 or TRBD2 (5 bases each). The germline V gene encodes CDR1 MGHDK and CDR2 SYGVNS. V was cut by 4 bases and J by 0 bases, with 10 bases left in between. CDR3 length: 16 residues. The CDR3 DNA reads TGTGCCAGCAGTGGGGACGAGAGCTCTGGGGCCAACGTCCTGACTTTC. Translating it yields CASSGDESSGANVLTF.